This is a list of T cell receptor beta chains from one sample in a study of CD8 T cells in Susac syndrome. TCRdb re-derived calls from the immunoSEQ multiplex PCR reads in MiXCR, one entry per CDR3 protein. The sample has 110,000 or so distinct CDR3 sequences, 94% seen once. The specimen sequenced was CD4+ T cells from PBMCs. The receptors stem from a human donor in good health. Each CDR3 is given with its conserved first and last residue. The D gene is left open where the match is weak. A row's size may be missing; if present it is once, few, many or a size class.

clone size,J gene,V gene,D gene,CDR3 DNA,CDR3 protein
.,TRBJ2-2,TRBV25-1,TRBD2,TGTGCCAGCAGTGATCCTGGGACTAGCGGGCTGAGCACCGGGGAGCTGTTTTTT,CASSDPGTSGLSTGELFF
once,TRBJ2-1,TRBV4-2,.,TGTGCCAGCAGCTTAATAGCGAGCAACAGAGGGAATGAGCAGTTCTTC,CASSLIASNRGNEQFF
.,TRBJ2-5,TRBV3-1,TRBD1,TGTGCCAGCAGCCAAGGGACAGGGCCCCAAGAGACCCAGTACTTC,CASSQGTGPQETQYF
.,TRBJ2-7,TRBV27,.,TGTGCCAGCAGTTTTAGCGAGCAGTACTTC,CASSFSEQYF
.,TRBJ2-7,TRBV7-9,.,TGTGCCAGCAGCCCCCAGGGCAATGTCCCTAACGAGCAGTACTTC,CASSPQGNVPNEQYF
.,TRBJ2-2,TRBV7-2,TRBD2,TGTGCCAGCAGCGTACTAGCGGGAGCCCGCACCGGGGAGCTGTTTTTT,CASSVLAGARTGELFF
.,TRBJ2-7,TRBV5-1,.,TGCGCCAGCAGCAGGGCCCTCGGAGGGTACGAGCAGTACTTC,CASSRALGGYEQYF
once,TRBJ2-5,TRBV6-2/TRBV6-3,.,TGTGCCAGCAGTCACGGGTCGACCCAGTACTTC,CASSHGSTQYF
.,TRBJ2-7,TRBV12-3/TRBV12-4,.,TGTGCCAGCAGTTTAGGGACAGACTACGAGCAGTACTTC,CASSLGTDYEQYF
.,TRBJ2-7,TRBV2,.,TGTGCCAGCCGGGACCGCAGATCCTACGAGCAGTACTTC,CASRDRRSYEQYF
.,TRBJ2-2,TRBV5-1,.,TGCGCCAGCAGCGGAGGGGTGACGAACACCGGGGAGCTGTTTTTT,CASSGGVTNTGELFF
few,TRBJ2-2,TRBV29-1,TRBD1,TGCAGCGTTGAAGCCAGCGACAGGGGGCCTGACACCGGGGAGCTGTTTTTT,CSVEASDRGPDTGELFF
.,TRBJ1-1,TRBV24-1,.,TGTGCCACCCAAGGGGATTTAGGTACTGAAGCTTTCTTT,CATQGDLGTEAFF
.,TRBJ2-7,TRBV6-6,TRBD1,TGTGCCAGCAGTCCGGGACAGGGTGTTGGCCACGAGCAGTACTTC,CASSPGQGVGHEQYF
few,TRBJ2-7,TRBV7-9,.,TGTGCCAGCAGTTTCTCCTACGAGCAGTACTTC,CASSFSYEQYF
.,TRBJ1-1,TRBV3-1,TRBD1,TGTGCCAGCAGCCCAGGGGGCGGGGGCACTGAAGCTTTCTTT,CASSPGGGGTEAFF
.,TRBJ1-1,TRBV6-5,.,TGTGCCAGCAGAACGGACGCCACTGAAGCTTTCTTT,CASRTDATEAFF
.,TRBJ2-7,TRBV29-1,.,TGCAGCGTTGGGGCAGGGTACGAGCAGTACTTC,CSVGAGYEQYF
.,TRBJ2-3,TRBV19,TRBD2,TGTGCCAGCGAACGGACTAGCGGGGTACCAGATACGCAGTATTTT,CASERTSGVPDTQYF
.,TRBJ2-3,TRBV24-1,.,TGTGCCACCACGGGTAGCACAGATACGCAGTATTTT,CATTGSTDTQYF
.,TRBJ1-1,TRBV20-1,.,TGCAGTGCTAGAAGGAACACTGAAGCTTTCTTT,CSARRNTEAFF
once,TRBJ2-6,TRBV9,.,TGTGCCAGCAGCGTAGAAGGCTCTGGGGCCAACGTCCTGACTTTC,CASSVEGSGANVLTF
once,TRBJ2-1,TRBV2,TRBD2,TGTGCCAGCCGGCGGGAGTTCAACAATGAGCAGTTCTTC,CASRREFNNEQFF
.,TRBJ1-2,TRBV19,.,TGTGCCAGTAGTATGGGGTATGGCTACACCTTC,CASSMGYGYTF
once,TRBJ1-1,TRBV20-1,.,TGCAGTGCCCTGGGGGGGTTTGAGGCTGAAGCTTTCTTT,CSALGGFEAEAFF
once,TRBJ1-5,TRBV12-3/TRBV12-4,TRBD1,TGTGCCAGCAGTCCTGGGACAGCTTATAGCAATCAGCCCCAGCATTTT,CASSPGTAYSNQPQHF
.,TRBJ2-2,TRBV5-6,.,TGTGCCAGCAGCTTGGCCGTCATGGACCCTCCCGGGGAGCTGTTTTTT,CASSLAVMDPPGELFF
once,TRBJ2-5,TRBV9,.,TGTGCCAGCAGCGTAGGGTACGGGGATGGAGAGACCCAGTACTTC,CASSVGYGDGETQYF
.,TRBJ2-1,TRBV6-2/TRBV6-3,.,TGTGCCAGCAGTTTACAGGGATCCTATGAGCAGTTCTTC,CASSLQGSYEQFF
.,TRBJ2-5,TRBV2,.,TGTGCCAGCAGTGTAATAAACAGCGCGATCCAAGAGACCCAGTACTTC,CASSVINSAIQETQYF
.,TRBJ1-1,TRBV9,.,TGTGCCAGCAGCGCTCCGGGATCGGGGGGTGCTTTCTTT,CASSAPGSGGAFF
.,TRBJ2-7,TRBV5-1,.,TGCGCCAGCAGCTCTGGGACTGAATCCTACGAGCAGTACTTC,CASSSGTESYEQYF
.,TRBJ2-5,TRBV27,TRBD2,TGTGCCAGCAGTCCCATCGGACTAGCGGGATCCCAAGAGACCCAGTACTTC,CASSPIGLAGSQETQYF
.,TRBJ1-2,TRBV7-9,.,TGTGCCAGCAGCGTCGGACAGCTCCTCGGCTATGGCTACACCTTC,CASSVGQLLGYGYTF
once,TRBJ2-5,TRBV27,TRBD2,TGTGCCAGCAGTTTATGGCCCTTACCGGGAGCGGGAGGCAAGACCCAGTACTTC,CASSLWPLPGAGGKTQYF
.,TRBJ2-1,TRBV7-3,TRBD2,TGTGCCAGCAGGCCGACTAGCGGGGCTTACAATGAGCAGTTCTTC,CASRPTSGAYNEQFF
.,TRBJ2-5,TRBV29-1,TRBD2,TGCAGCGTCGACACTAGCGGATCTAGGGAGACCCAGTACTTC,CSVDTSGSRETQYF
.,TRBJ1-1,TRBV30,.,TGTGCCTGGAGTGTATCGCTGGGTGAAGCTTTCTTT,CAWSVSLGEAFF
.,TRBJ2-7,TRBV5-1,.,TGCGCCAGCAGCTTGCTCACAACAGGCCAGTCGGTGCAGTACTTC,CASSLLTTGQSVQYF
once,TRBJ2-3,TRBV20-1,.,TGCAGTGCTACACAGGGTGCGAGCACAGATACGCAGTATTTT,CSATQGASTDTQYF
few,TRBJ2-7,TRBV2,TRBD1,TGTGCCAGCAGTGCGGGACAGGGGGCCGACGAGCAGTACTTC,CASSAGQGADEQYF
.,TRBJ2-3,TRBV27,.,TGTGCCAGCAGTCCCAAACCGCACACAGATACGCAGTATTTT,CASSPKPHTDTQYF
.,TRBJ2-5,TRBV6-2/TRBV6-3,TRBD2,TGTGCCAGCAGTTACTCCGCTAGCGGGAGCAGCCGAGAGACCCAGTACTTC,CASSYSASGSSRETQYF
.,TRBJ2-1,TRBV28,.,TGTGCCAGCAGTTTAAGTAGTGATGAGCAGTTCTTC,CASSLSSDEQFF
.,TRBJ2-1,TRBV15,.,TGTGCCACCAGCAGAGATCGACTAAATGAGCAGTTCTTC,CATSRDRLNEQFF
.,TRBJ2-5,TRBV29-1,TRBD2,TGCAGCGTTGTTGGACTAGCGGGAGAGACCCAGTACTTC,CSVVGLAGETQYF
.,TRBJ2-1,TRBV5-1,.,TGCGCCAGCAGCTCGACACGGCACAATGAGCAGTTCTTC,CASSSTRHNEQFF
.,TRBJ1-1,TRBV6-5,.,TGTGCCAGCAGTGCGCCCAGCACCACTGAAGCTTTCTTT,CASSAPSTTEAFF
.,TRBJ1-5,TRBV19,.,TGTGCCAGCCAGAGAACAGGGAGCTTTAGCAATCAGCCCCAGCATTTT,CASQRTGSFSNQPQHF